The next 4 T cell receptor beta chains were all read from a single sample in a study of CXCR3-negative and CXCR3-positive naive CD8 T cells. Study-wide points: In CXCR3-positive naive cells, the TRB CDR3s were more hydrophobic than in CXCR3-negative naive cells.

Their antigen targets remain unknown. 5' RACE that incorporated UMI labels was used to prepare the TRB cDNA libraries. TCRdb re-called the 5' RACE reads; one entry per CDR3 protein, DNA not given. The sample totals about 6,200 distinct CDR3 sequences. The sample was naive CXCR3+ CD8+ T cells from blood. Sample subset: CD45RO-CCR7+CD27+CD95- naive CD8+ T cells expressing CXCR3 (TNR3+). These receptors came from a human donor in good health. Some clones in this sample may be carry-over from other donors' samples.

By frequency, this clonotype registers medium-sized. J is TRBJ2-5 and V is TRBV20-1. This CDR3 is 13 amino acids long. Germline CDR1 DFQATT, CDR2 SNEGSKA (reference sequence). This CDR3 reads CSARGRAQETQYF.

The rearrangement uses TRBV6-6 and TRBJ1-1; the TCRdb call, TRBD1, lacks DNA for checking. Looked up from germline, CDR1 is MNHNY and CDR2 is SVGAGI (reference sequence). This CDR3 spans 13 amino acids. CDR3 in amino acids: CASRPGPSTEAFF.

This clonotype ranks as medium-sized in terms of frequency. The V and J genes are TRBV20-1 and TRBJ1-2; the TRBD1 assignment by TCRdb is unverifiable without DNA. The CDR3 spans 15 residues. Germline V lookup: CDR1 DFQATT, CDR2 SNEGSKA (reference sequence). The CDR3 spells CSALNTGGANYGYTF.

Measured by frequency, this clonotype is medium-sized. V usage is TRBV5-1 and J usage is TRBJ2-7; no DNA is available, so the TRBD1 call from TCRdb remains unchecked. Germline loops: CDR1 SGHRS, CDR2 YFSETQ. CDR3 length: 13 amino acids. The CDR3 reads CASSFPGGYEQYF.